The 32 T cell receptor beta chains presented below share a single source sample, sequenced in a study of T cell responses to AZD1222 COVID-19 vaccine. TCRdb keeps only in-frame clones here, not all; method: immunoSEQ multiplex PCR. The table includes around 150,000 clones, approximately 90% detected once. Sequences were derived from peripheral blood, sampled 28 days after the second AZD1222 dose. The receptor source for this set is an adult who received the AZD1222 COVID-19 vaccine.

The chain links TRBV3-1 (or the pseudogene TRBV3-2) to TRBJ1-2; 7 bases fit TRBD1. V dropped 5 bases and J dropped 4; count of bases not matched to a gene: 10. The CDR3 consists of 15 residues. Germline loops: CDR1 LGHDT, CDR2 YNNKEL (reference sequence). CDR3 residues: CASSSWRGRGYGYTF. CDR3 DNA: TGTGCCAGCAGCTCTTGGAGGGGGCGAGGCTATGGCTACACCTTC.

The chain recombines TRBV5-1 with TRBJ2-7; the D gene is possibly TRBD2 (7 bases). Trimming removed 0 bases at V and 9 bases at J, with 19 bases between. The CDR3 is made up of 15 amino acids. CDR1 SGHRS and CDR2 YFSETQ come from the germline V gene. The CDR3 protein is CASSLAGGLPTGQYF. CDR3 DNA: TGCGCCAGCAGCTTGGCCGGGGGGCTCCCCACTGGGCAGTACTTC.

This rearrangement joins TRBV10-3 to TRBJ2-7; D is perhaps TRBD1 or TRBD2 (6 bases each). Trimming removed 4 bases at V and 11 bases at J, with 15 bases between. Looked up from germline, CDR1 is ENHRY and CDR2 is SYGVKD. The CDR3 contains 12 residues. The CDR3 coding sequence is TGTGCCATCAGTGCACAGGGAAGGGAGGAGTACTTC. Translation gives CAISAQGREEYF.

This clone was seen a single time. The rearrangement joins TRBV10-3 to TRBJ2-7, with 11 bases fitting TRBD1. The CDR3 extends over 15 amino acids. Germline V gene sequence: CDR1 ENHRY, CDR2 SYGVKD. J was trimmed by 7 bases and V by 3 bases; bases with no gene match: 8. In DNA form, the CDR3 reads TGTGCCATCAGTGAACCGGGACAGGGGGTGTGGGAGCAGTACTTC. Its protein product is CAISEPGQGVWEQYF.

J is TRBJ1-3 and V is TRBV29-1; D is possibly TRBD1 (6 bases). This CDR3 has 14 amino acids. Germline V gene data show CDR1 as SQVTM and CDR2 as ANQGSEA. V lost 5 bases and J 0 bases, leaving 11 bases between the germline ends. The CDR3 region is CSVRDTNSGNTIYF. Here the CDR3 DNA reads TGCAGCGTTCGGGACACCAACTCTGGAAACACCATATATTTT.

This clone was seen a single time. The CDR3 DNA follows: TGTGCCAGCAGCTCCGACCCATACGAGCAGTACTTC. Protein: CASSSDPYEQYF. The chain employs TRBV7-9 and TRBJ2-7; D uncertain. The CDR3 is 12 amino acids. Trimming cost V 4 bases and J 4 bases, with 8 bases left between them. Germline assignment: CDR1 SEHNR and CDR2 FQNEAQ (reference sequence). The full variable domain, with the rest looked up from reference TRBV7-9 and TRBJ2-7, is DTGVSQNPRHKITKRGQNVTFRCDPISEHNRLYWYRQTLGQGPEFLTYFQNEAQLEKSRLLSDRFSAERPKGSFSTLEIQRTEQGDSAMYLCASSSDPYEQYFGPGTRLTVT.

The V call is TRBV5-1, the J call TRBJ2-1; D is ambiguous. The CDR3 loop spans 12 amino acids. The germline gives CDR1 SGHRS, CDR2 YFSETQ. V lost 0 bases and J lost 8, with 6 bases in between. CDR3: CASSLGDHEQFF. CDR3 in DNA: TGCGCCAGCAGCTTGGGCGACCATGAGCAGTTCTTC. Based on the CDR3 plus reference TRBV5-1 and TRBJ2-1, the full variable domain is KAGVTQTPRYLIKTRGQQVTLSCSPISGHRSVSWYQQTPGQGLQFLFEYFSETQRNKGNFPGRFSGRQFSNSRSEMNVSTLELGDSALYLCASSLGDHEQFFGPGTRLTVL.

The chain is built from TRBV2 and TRBJ1-2; D is possibly TRBD1 (5 bases). The CDR3 totals 13 residues. Germline V lookup: CDR1 SNHLY, CDR2 FYNNEI. V lost 6 bases and J 0 bases, leaving 8 bases between the germline ends. The CDR3 region is CASRTETNYGYTF. The CDR3 nucleotides are TGTGCCAGCAGGACAGAGACTAACTATGGCTACACCTTC.

This chain links TRBV5-1 with TRBJ1-2, with 8 nucleotides matching TRBD1. The ends lost 4 bases at V and 0 bases at J; junction bases unmatched: 5. Looked up from germline, CDR1 is SGHRS and CDR2 is YFSETQ. The CDR3 is 15 residues long. CDR3 sequence reads: CASSPTGDPNYGYTF. In nucleotides, the CDR3 is TGCGCCAGCAGCCCGACAGGGGATCCTAACTATGGCTACACCTTC.

J is TRBJ1-1 and V is TRBV13; 8 nucleotides align to TRBD1. From germline, CDR1 is PRHDT and CDR2 FYEKMQ (reference sequence). V lost 4 bases, J lost 5 bases, and 12 bases stayed unmatched. The CDR3 runs 16 residues. DNA for the CDR3: TGTGCCAGCAGCTCCCCAGGGGGCGCCTCGAGAACTGAAGCTTTCTTT. Amino acids: CASSSPGGASRTEAFF.

V and J are TRBV9 and TRBJ2-1; no clear D. CDR3 length equals 10 residues. Germline CDR1 SGDLS, CDR2 YYNGEE. Trimming shortened V by 7 bases and J by 6 bases, and 5 bases separated the two germline ends. The CDR3 DNA reads TGTGCCAGCGCAGGCAATGAGCAGTTCTTC. This encodes CASAGNEQFF.

This clone turned up a few times. The chain joins TRBV10-3 to TRBJ2-2, with D perhaps matching TRBD1 (6 bases). Germline V lookup: CDR1 ENHRY, CDR2 SYGVKD. With 4 bases removed from V and 1 base from J, the gap between germline ends came to 7 bases. The CDR3 contains 14 residues. As DNA, the CDR3 is TGTGCCATCAGTGGGACAGTGAACACCGGGGAGCTGTTTTTT. Translation gives CAISGTVNTGELFF.

This clone was counted a few times. The J gene is TRBJ1-6, the V gene TRBV7-9; TRBD1 is a possible D gene (5 bases). CDR1 is SEHNR, CDR2 FQNEAQ, per germline (reference sequence). V was clipped by 4 bases and J by 9 bases, with 16 bases between them. This CDR3 comprises 15 residues. The CDR3 reads CASSSGGARGSPLHF. The CDR3 DNA reads as TGTGCCAGCAGCTCCGGTGGGGCTAGGGGTTCACCCCTCCACTTT.

V is TRBV2 and J is TRBJ1-1; tentatively, D is TRBD1 (6 bases). This CDR3 is built from 13 residues. V was trimmed by 11 bases and J by 0 bases, leaving 13 bases between them. Germline values: CDR1 SNHLY, CDR2 FYNNEI. The CDR3 region is CASKGEMNTEAFF. The DNA of the CDR3 is TGTGCCTCCAAGGGGGAGATGAACACTGAAGCTTTCTTT.

The chain joins TRBV5-1 to TRBJ1-2; weak D call: TRBD1 (5 bases). The V end was cut by 5 bases, the J end by 6 bases, with 14 bases between. There are 13 residues in the CDR3. Germline CDR1 and CDR2: SGHRS and YFSETQ. CDR3: CASSRGLDDGYTF. The DNA of the CDR3 is TGCGCCAGCAGTCGGGGCCTCGATGATGGCTACACCTTC.

J is TRBJ1-1 and V is TRBV7-2; 8 bases are shared with TRBD1. The CDR3 has 14 residues. V lost 4 bases and J lost 5; bases outside the gene matches: 6. Germline assignment: CDR1 SGHTA and CDR2 FQGNSA. CDR3 protein: CASSWTGSGTEAFF. The CDR3 DNA sequence: TGTGCCAGCAGCTGGACAGGGTCAGGAACTGAAGCTTTCTTT.

J is TRBJ1-1 and V is TRBV6-6; D ambiguous. This CDR3 has 16 residues. In germline, CDR1 is MNHNY, CDR2 SVGAGI (reference sequence). V was trimmed by 2 bases and J by 1 base, leaving 14 bases between them. The CDR3: CASSYPPTAGNTEAFF. The CDR3 DNA reads as TGTGCCAGCAGTTACCCCCCAACCGCAGGGAACACTGAAGCTTTCTTT.

The chain uses TRBV5-6 and TRBJ1-2, with 8 bases matching TRBD1. This CDR3 has 16 residues. After removal of 2 bases from V and 5 bases from J, the junction contained 11 bases not matched to a gene. The germline CDR1 and CDR2 sequences are SGHDT and YYEEEE. Here the CDR3 reads CASSFFLDRDRYGYTF. The CDR3 region has the DNA TGTGCCAGCAGCTTCTTTCTGGACAGGGATCGGTATGGCTACACCTTC.

The chain combines TRBV9 with TRBJ2-5; TRBD1 or TRBD2 may be the D gene (6 bases each). V lost 0 bases and J lost 5, with 14 bases in between. The germline V gene has CDR1 SGDLS and CDR2 YYNGEE. This CDR3 has 15 amino acids. The CDR3 protein is CASSVDPGAGETQYF. The CDR3, as DNA: TGTGCCAGCAGCGTAGACCCGGGGGCCGGGGAGACCCAGTACTTC.

The chain uses TRBV18 and TRBJ1-3; the D is unclear. CDR1 is KGHSH and CDR2 is LQKENI in the germline V gene. Trimming removed 1 base at V and 4 bases at J, with 2 bases between. The CDR3 has 12 residues. For the CDR3, the DNA is TGTGCCAGCTCACCACAGGGAAACACCATATATTTT. Encoded protein: CASSPQGNTIYF.

The rearrangement uses TRBV19 and TRBJ1-4; D is unresolved. Germline CDR1 LNHDA, CDR2 SQIVND (reference sequence). The ends were cut back, 3 bases at V and 7 bases at J, with 21 bases in the middle. The CDR3 is 17 residues long. In DNA, the CDR3 is TGTGCCAGTAGTATCAGGCCCCCGGGGAAGGCCGTTGAAAAACTGTTTTTT. Residues: CASSIRPPGKAVEKLFF.

The rearrangement joins TRBV20-1 to TRBJ1-2; D unresolved. Germline assignment: CDR1 DFQATT and CDR2 SNEGSKA (reference sequence). This CDR3 has 11 amino acids. V dropped 4 bases and J dropped 3 bases, with 6 bases sitting between them. CDR3 sequence reads: CSATLDYGYTF. The CDR3, as DNA: TGCAGTGCTACCTTGGACTATGGCTACACCTTC.

The chain is built from TRBV11-2 and TRBJ1-2; D gene uncertain. Germline V CDR1 and CDR2: SGHAT, FQNNGV. The CDR3 length is 13 residues. V was shortened by 1 base and J by 3 bases, with 6 bases between the two germline ends. In DNA, the CDR3 is TGTGCCAGCAGCTTAGGGGCCGACTATGGCTACACCTTC. Translating it yields CASSLGADYGYTF.

This chain links TRBV18 with TRBJ2-6; TRBD1 matches 9 bases. Germline V CDR1 and CDR2: KGHSH, LQKENI. The trim removed 5 bases at V and 0 bases at J, leaving 2 bases unmatched. CDR3 length equals 16 residues. This CDR3 is CASSTTGGSGANVLTF. In nucleotides, the CDR3 is TGTGCCAGCTCAACGACAGGGGGCTCTGGGGCCAACGTCCTGACTTTC.

The V call is TRBV6-5, the J call TRBJ1-1; tentative D call: TRBD1 (5 bases). Germline assignment: CDR1 MNHEY and CDR2 SVGAGI. The germline V and J ends were trimmed by 6 bases and 7 bases, with 21 bases remaining between them. The CDR3 loop spans 15 amino acids. The CDR3 nucleotides are TGTGCCAGCAGCCGCGGCAGGGCCAGCTCGAATGAAGCTTTCTTT. Protein sequence: CASSRGRASSNEAFF.

This clone was counted a few times. The sample has other DNA sequences that encode this CDR3 too. This chain joins TRBV19 and TRBJ2-7; 10 bases map to TRBD1. The CDR3 is 13 amino acids. Trimming cost V 4 bases and J 3 bases; bases outside gene matches: 0. Looked up from germline, CDR1 is LNHDA and CDR2 is SQIVND (reference sequence). CDR3 nucleotide sequence: TGTGCCAGTAGTAGGGACAGGGGCTACGAGCAGTACTTC. This translates into CASSRDRGYEQYF.

The rearrangement links TRBV18 to TRBJ1-2; 7 nucleotides align to TRBD1. This CDR3 is 13 amino acids long. Looked up from germline, CDR1 is KGHSH and CDR2 is LQKENI. V dropped 5 bases and J dropped 8; count of bases not matched to a gene: 8. CDR3 sequence (DNA): TGTGCCAGCTCAGGACAGGAGAGCCAAGGCTACACCTTC. It yields the protein CASSGQESQGYTF.

As to this clone: The DNA is left out, because the CDR3 cannot be placed on it with certainty; the CDR3 is given as TCRdb lists it. This chain joins TRBV12-1 and TRBJ1-5; the table's D call of TRBD1 was not tested on the DNA. TRBV12-1 has pseudogene status. The CDR3 sequence runs 18 residues, both termini included. This CDR3 reads CASSFADGTEKSNQPQHF.

This clone was seen just once. The rearrangement links TRBV10-3 to TRBJ1-6; D gene uncertain. The CDR3 runs 14 residues. From germline, CDR1 is ENHRY and CDR2 SYGVKD. Trimming removed 2 bases from V and 6 bases from J, with 8 bases in between. The CDR3 DNA is TGTGCCATCAGTGAGACAGAAACTAATTCACCCCTCCACTTT. Its protein is CAISETETNSPLHF.

The genes are TRBV9 and TRBJ2-6; no reliable D call. This CDR3 has 13 amino acids. Germline V gene sequence: CDR1 SGDLS, CDR2 YYNGEE. V gave up 0 bases and J gave up 3 bases, with 1 base separating them. The CDR3 DNA sequence: TGTGCCAGCAGCGTAGGTGGGGCCAACGTCCTGACTTTC. It encodes CASSVGGANVLTF.

V is TRBV7-9 and J is TRBJ2-4; no clear D gene. The CDR3 is made up of 14 amino acids. Trimming pared 1 base from V and 0 bases from J, leaving 4 bases between. CDR1 SEHNR and CDR2 FQNEAQ come from the germline V gene (reference sequence). CDR3: CASSLVLAKNIQYF. Written as DNA, the CDR3 is TGTGCCAGCAGCTTAGTCCTAGCCAAAAACATTCAGTACTTC.

The V and J genes are TRBV4-1 and TRBJ2-7; D might be TRBD2 (5 bases). Germline V CDR1 and CDR2: MGHRA, YSYEKL. CDR3 length: 16 amino acids. The germline V and J ends were trimmed by 0 bases and 1 base, with 13 bases remaining between them. CDR3 region: CASSQETDFPSYEQYF. CDR3 bases: TGCGCCAGCAGCCAAGAAACGGACTTCCCTTCCTACGAGCAGTACTTC.